This TCR beta chain was sequenced in a study of cytomegalovirus exposure and HLA in healthy donors. Study-wide results and limits: Among CMV-associated TCR beta chains, most appeared HLA-restricted in a later analysis. In an earlier analysis, about 90% or about 30%: the productive usage of most TCR beta V segments.

Note on this clone: Its target is unknown.

This CDR3 has 13 amino acids. The V segment lost 5 bases and the J segment 7 bases; nucleotides outside the gene matches: 5. Germline values: CDR1 GTSNPN, CDR2 SVGIG (reference sequence). PCR used 60 Vbeta primers and 13 Jbeta primers. Data came from immunoSEQ multiplex PCR; TCRdb stores just in-frame clones and leaves some out. The sample shows under 150,000 clones, around 75% of them seen only once. The V gene is TRBV30, the J gene TRBJ1-6; the match to TRBD1 covers 7 bases. The TCR sequence derives from a woman younger than 30 in good health and CMV-seronegative. The sequenced sample was PBMCs. The CDR3 DNA sequence: TGTGCCTGGGTGGGACAGACGAATTCACCCCTCCACTTT. Translated: CAWVGQTNSPLHF.